The 20 T cell receptor beta chains in this list originate from one sample, sequenced in a study of OX40 agonist ivuxolimab in advanced cancers. Assay: immunoSEQ multiplex PCR; the TCRdb copy retains only in-frame clones and omits some. The data contain around 67,000 clones, 70% to 90% of them singletons. Material: CD4+ or CD8+ T cells sorted from blood, obtained in a trial of the OX40 agonist ivuxolimab. These receptor sequences come from an adult with an advanced solid tumor such as melanoma, head and neck, liver or kidney cancer.

The V and J genes are TRBV29-1 and TRBJ2-7, with 7 bases aligning to TRBD1. The CDR3 consists of 13 residues. Trimming removed 3 bases from V and 2 bases from J; junction bases left unmatched: 4. In germline, CDR1 is SQVTM, CDR2 ANQGSEA. The CDR3 sequence is CSVEGQSAYEQYF. Written as DNA, the CDR3 is TGCAGCGTTGAGGGACAGAGTGCCTACGAGCAGTACTTC.

The gene calls are TRBV7-2 and TRBJ2-7; 8 nucleotides line up with TRBD1. Unmatched junction bases numbered 5, after V lost 5 bases and J lost 2 bases. Germline V gene data show CDR1 as SGHTA and CDR2 as FQGNSA. This CDR3 is 14 amino acids long. The CDR3 sequence: CASSPGTGTYEQYF. The DNA of the CDR3 is TGTGCCAGCAGCCCCGGGACAGGAACCTACGAGCAGTACTTC.

The chain joins TRBV5-6 to TRBJ2-5; D call uncertain. V gave up 1 base and J gave up 1 base, with 8 bases separating them. Germline CDR1 is SGHDT and CDR2 is YYEEEE. The CDR3 covers 14 residues. This chain's CDR3 is CASSLWHVQETQYF. The CDR3 bases are TGTGCCAGCAGCTTGTGGCACGTCCAAGAGACCCAGTACTTC. Together with reference TRBV5-6 and TRBJ2-5, the CDR3 gives the full variable domain: DAGVTQSPTHLIKTRGQQVTLRCSPKSGHDTVSWYQQALGQGPQFIFQYYEEEERQRGNFPDRFSGHQFPNYSSELNVNALLLGDSALYLCASSLWHVQETQYFGPGTRLLVL.

The chain has TRBV7-3 and TRBJ2-5; D perhaps matches TRBD2 (6 bases). CDR1 is SGHTA, CDR2 FQGTGA, per germline. V gave up 2 bases and J gave up 3 bases, with 10 bases separating them. The CDR3 length is 14 residues. CDR3 bases: TGTGCCAGCAGCTTAGGGCCGGGGGAAGAGACCCAGTACTTC. This encodes CASSLGPGEETQYF.

The chain has TRBV7-7 and TRBJ2-5; weak D call: TRBD2 (6 bases). CDR1 SSHAT and CDR2 FNYEAQ come from the germline V gene (reference sequence). V was clipped by 5 bases and J by 4 bases, with 20 bases between them. CDR3 length: 16 amino acids. CDR3 DNA sequence: TGTGCCAGCAGCCCTAGTTCCGGGGGACGGGGAGAGACCCAGTACTTC. Translation gives CASSPSSGGRGETQYF.

This clone was detected once. The gene calls are TRBV14 and TRBJ2-6; D not certain. V was trimmed by 4 bases and J by 4 bases, leaving 8 bases between them. This CDR3 region has 14 residues. The germline CDR1 and CDR2 sequences are SGHDN and FVKESK. The CDR3 DNA sequence: TGTGCCAGCAGCCTCACACTGGGGGCCAACGTCCTGACTTTC. The encoded protein is CASSLTLGANVLTF.

A single count supports this clone. The chain uses TRBV6-5 and TRBJ1-1, with D possibly TRBD1 on 5 matching bases. CDR3 length equals 14 residues. The germline gives CDR1 MNHEY, CDR2 SVGAGI. The V gene lost 7 bases and the J gene lost 2 bases, with 14 bases spanning the gap. CDR3 coding DNA: TGTGCCAGCACCACCCGCGGGGGTAACACTGAAGCTTTCTTT. Translating it yields CASTTRGGNTEAFF.

V gene TRBV5-1 combines with J gene TRBJ2-7; TRBD1 agrees at 8 bases. The J segment lost 0 bases and the V segment lost 2 bases, leaving 4 bases of the junction unmatched. The CDR3 is 15 residues long. Germline loops: CDR1 SGHRS, CDR2 YFSETQ. The CDR3 loop is CASSLRTGNSYEQYF. Here the CDR3 DNA reads TGCGCCAGCAGCTTAAGGACAGGGAACTCCTACGAGCAGTACTTC.

In this sample, this clone turned up once. The genes are TRBV6-1 and TRBJ2-7; D unresolved. The CDR3 runs to 11 residues. Between the trimmed V and J ends, which lost 2 bases and 6 bases, there was a span of 5 bases. Germline V gives CDR1 MNHNS, CDR2 SASEGT. The CDR3 reads CASSEILEQYF. The CDR3 coding sequence is TGTGCCAGCAGTGAAATTCTCGAGCAGTACTTC.

This clone turned up a few times. J is TRBJ1-2 and V is TRBV2; unclear D gene. V was clipped by 4 bases and J by 4 bases, with 13 bases between them. CDR3 size: 14 residues. Per germline, CDR1 SNHLY and CDR2 FYNNEI. CDR3 sequence (DNA): TGTGCCAGCAGTGTCAAGGGCTTGGGCTATGGCTACACCTTC. Amino acids: CASSVKGLGYGYTF.

The chain combines TRBV5-1 with TRBJ2-2, with 14 bases matching TRBD2. The germline gives CDR1 SGHRS, CDR2 YFSETQ. V was pared by 4 bases and J by 4 bases, with 9 bases of the junction left unmatched. The CDR3 sequence is 18 residues long. CDR3 sequence: CASSPRLAGGASTGELFF. The CDR3 DNA sequence: TGCGCCAGCAGCCCCCGACTAGCGGGGGGGGCGAGCACCGGGGAGCTGTTTTTT.

J is TRBJ2-7 and V is TRBV5-1; 10 bases map to TRBD2. From germline, CDR1 is SGHRS and CDR2 YFSETQ. V trimming: 3 bases; J trimming: 6 bases; junction bases outside the gene matches: 9. The CDR3 runs 15 residues. The CDR3, as DNA: TGCGCCAGCAGCTCGAGCGGGGGGGCGTCTAGCGAGCAGTACTTC. Encoded protein: CASSSSGGASSEQYF.

The chain combines TRBV21-1 with TRBJ2-2; no check of the table's D call, TRBD2, against the DNA was made. TRBV21-1 is a pseudogene segment. The CDR3 is 17 amino acids. Here the CDR3 DNA reads TGTGCCAGCAGCCCGCGACTTCGCGGGAGGGCCCCCGGGGAGCTGTTTTTT. Its protein product is CASSPRLRGRAPGELFF.

The rearrangement links TRBV5-1 to TRBJ1-5; TRBD1 agrees at 11 bases. The CDR3 is 14 amino acids. Trimming at V came to 3 bases and at J to 6 bases, leaving 2 bases not matched to a gene. Germline CDR1 SGHRS, CDR2 YFSETQ. CDR3 bases: TGCGCCAGCAGCTCGGGACAGGGGGTTCAGCCCCAGCATTTT. It translates to CASSSGQGVQPQHF.

The rearrangement joins TRBV6-1 to TRBJ1-5; possibly TRBD1 for D (5 bases). V was pared by 6 bases and J by 5 bases, with 11 bases between. The germline gives CDR1 MNHNS, CDR2 SASEGT. This CDR3 has 13 amino acids. CDR3 residues: CASSPGTDQPQHF. CDR3 in DNA: TGTGCCAGCAGCCCAGGGACCGATCAGCCCCAGCATTTT.

This chain links TRBV15 with TRBJ2-7, with 7 bases lining up with TRBD1. V was pared by 3 bases and J by 3 bases, with 5 bases of the junction left unmatched. Germline CDR1 is LNHNV and CDR2 is YYDKDF (reference sequence). This CDR3 has 14 residues. The CDR3 DNA follows: TGTGCCACCAGCAGCCACCGGGACAGCTACGAGCAGTACTTC. Protein sequence: CATSSHRDSYEQYF.

V is TRBV9 and J is TRBJ2-7, with 7 bases aligning to TRBD2. Looked up from germline, CDR1 is SGDLS and CDR2 is YYNGEE. The CDR3 runs 15 residues. J was trimmed by 2 bases and V by 4 bases; bases with no gene match: 9. For the CDR3, the DNA is TGTGCCAGCAGCCCCCGGGGGGACTCCACCTACGAGCAGTACTTC. Encoded protein: CASSPRGDSTYEQYF.

This chain connects TRBV4-1 to TRBJ2-2, with D uncertain. V was shortened by 1 base and J by 6 bases, with 9 bases between the two germline ends. From germline, CDR1 is MGHRA and CDR2 YSYEKL. This CDR3 comprises 14 residues. CDR3 nucleotide sequence: TGCGCCAGCAGCCAAGGGGCCAACCCCGGGGAGCTGTTTTTT. Translation: CASSQGANPGELFF.

J is TRBJ2-5 and V is TRBV2; TRBD1 matches at 9 bases. Judging by the DNA end, TRBJ2-7 fits better; the J call may be wrong. The CDR3 is 13 amino acids. The germline V gene encodes CDR1 SNHLY and CDR2 FYNNEI. CDR3 coding DNA: TGTGCCAGCCTCGGACAGGGGACCTACGAGCAGTACTTC. It specifies CASLGQGTYEQYF.

This clone was observed a single time. J is TRBJ2-2 and V is TRBV9; D not certain. V was clipped by 0 bases and J by 0 bases, with 9 bases between them. CDR3 length: 16 amino acids. Looked up from germline, CDR1 is SGDLS and CDR2 is YYNGEE. The CDR3 region is CASSVVGVPNTGELFF. The CDR3 DNA is TGTGCCAGCAGCGTAGTAGGCGTACCGAACACCGGGGAGCTGTTTTTT.